A selection of T cell receptor beta chains follows, all from one sample in a study of blood T cells in healthy people across ages. TCRdb reprocessed the 5' RACE reads via MiXCR and lists one record per CDR3 protein. The table shows about 680,000 distinct CDR3 sequences, with around 48% occurring only once. Sequencing was carried out using blood. The receptors here all came from a woman aged 55-75 years in good health. Each CDR3 is given without its conserved first and last residue. The D gene is left open where the match is weak.

TRBD1 TRBJ1-2 TRBV5-6 ASSSQGELPYGYT
TRBD2 TRBJ2-7 TRBV29-1 SVAPRLAGEGEQY
- TRBJ2-1 TRBV29-1 SVVIVGTARNEQF
TRBD1 TRBJ2-7 TRBV10-3 AIASGTGGPYEQY
TRBD2 TRBJ2-1 TRBV11-1 ASSLKSLAGEPYNEQF
TRBD2 TRBJ2-7 TRBV7-3 ASSLTRLAGAYEQY
TRBD1 TRBJ1-6 TRBV5-5 ASSPPGQGLLTLH
TRBD2 TRBJ2-3 TRBV3-1 ASSPWTSGSTDTQY
TRBD2 TRBJ2-2 TRBV7-6 ASSLAPSSGRAGTGELF
TRBD2 TRBJ2-2 TRBV9 ASNNPGLAGRNTGELF
TRBD1 - TRBV5-1 ASSRGTGIGYNEQY
TRBD1 TRBJ2-3 TRBV13 ASSLAPGQGDTDTQY
- TRBJ1-1 TRBV7-3 ASSKGIGFTEAF
- TRBJ2-6 TRBV4-2 ASSQVTGSGANVLT
- TRBJ2-5 TRBV5-1 ASSLGPWWEQY
TRBD1 - TRBV16 ASTSPGQSNEQY
- TRBJ2-5 TRBV2 ASSGHRTDLQETQY
- TRBJ1-4 TRBV20-1 SANGEANEKLF
TRBD1 TRBJ2-4 TRBV18 ASSPRTGPGNIQY
TRBD2 TRBJ2-1 TRBV29-1 SVEGASGSSNEQF
- TRBJ2-7 TRBV29-1 SVDVGTDEQY
TRBD2 TRBJ2-3 TRBV6-5 ASSRSGIIDTQY
- TRBJ2-7 TRBV3-1 ASSQDRDYEQY